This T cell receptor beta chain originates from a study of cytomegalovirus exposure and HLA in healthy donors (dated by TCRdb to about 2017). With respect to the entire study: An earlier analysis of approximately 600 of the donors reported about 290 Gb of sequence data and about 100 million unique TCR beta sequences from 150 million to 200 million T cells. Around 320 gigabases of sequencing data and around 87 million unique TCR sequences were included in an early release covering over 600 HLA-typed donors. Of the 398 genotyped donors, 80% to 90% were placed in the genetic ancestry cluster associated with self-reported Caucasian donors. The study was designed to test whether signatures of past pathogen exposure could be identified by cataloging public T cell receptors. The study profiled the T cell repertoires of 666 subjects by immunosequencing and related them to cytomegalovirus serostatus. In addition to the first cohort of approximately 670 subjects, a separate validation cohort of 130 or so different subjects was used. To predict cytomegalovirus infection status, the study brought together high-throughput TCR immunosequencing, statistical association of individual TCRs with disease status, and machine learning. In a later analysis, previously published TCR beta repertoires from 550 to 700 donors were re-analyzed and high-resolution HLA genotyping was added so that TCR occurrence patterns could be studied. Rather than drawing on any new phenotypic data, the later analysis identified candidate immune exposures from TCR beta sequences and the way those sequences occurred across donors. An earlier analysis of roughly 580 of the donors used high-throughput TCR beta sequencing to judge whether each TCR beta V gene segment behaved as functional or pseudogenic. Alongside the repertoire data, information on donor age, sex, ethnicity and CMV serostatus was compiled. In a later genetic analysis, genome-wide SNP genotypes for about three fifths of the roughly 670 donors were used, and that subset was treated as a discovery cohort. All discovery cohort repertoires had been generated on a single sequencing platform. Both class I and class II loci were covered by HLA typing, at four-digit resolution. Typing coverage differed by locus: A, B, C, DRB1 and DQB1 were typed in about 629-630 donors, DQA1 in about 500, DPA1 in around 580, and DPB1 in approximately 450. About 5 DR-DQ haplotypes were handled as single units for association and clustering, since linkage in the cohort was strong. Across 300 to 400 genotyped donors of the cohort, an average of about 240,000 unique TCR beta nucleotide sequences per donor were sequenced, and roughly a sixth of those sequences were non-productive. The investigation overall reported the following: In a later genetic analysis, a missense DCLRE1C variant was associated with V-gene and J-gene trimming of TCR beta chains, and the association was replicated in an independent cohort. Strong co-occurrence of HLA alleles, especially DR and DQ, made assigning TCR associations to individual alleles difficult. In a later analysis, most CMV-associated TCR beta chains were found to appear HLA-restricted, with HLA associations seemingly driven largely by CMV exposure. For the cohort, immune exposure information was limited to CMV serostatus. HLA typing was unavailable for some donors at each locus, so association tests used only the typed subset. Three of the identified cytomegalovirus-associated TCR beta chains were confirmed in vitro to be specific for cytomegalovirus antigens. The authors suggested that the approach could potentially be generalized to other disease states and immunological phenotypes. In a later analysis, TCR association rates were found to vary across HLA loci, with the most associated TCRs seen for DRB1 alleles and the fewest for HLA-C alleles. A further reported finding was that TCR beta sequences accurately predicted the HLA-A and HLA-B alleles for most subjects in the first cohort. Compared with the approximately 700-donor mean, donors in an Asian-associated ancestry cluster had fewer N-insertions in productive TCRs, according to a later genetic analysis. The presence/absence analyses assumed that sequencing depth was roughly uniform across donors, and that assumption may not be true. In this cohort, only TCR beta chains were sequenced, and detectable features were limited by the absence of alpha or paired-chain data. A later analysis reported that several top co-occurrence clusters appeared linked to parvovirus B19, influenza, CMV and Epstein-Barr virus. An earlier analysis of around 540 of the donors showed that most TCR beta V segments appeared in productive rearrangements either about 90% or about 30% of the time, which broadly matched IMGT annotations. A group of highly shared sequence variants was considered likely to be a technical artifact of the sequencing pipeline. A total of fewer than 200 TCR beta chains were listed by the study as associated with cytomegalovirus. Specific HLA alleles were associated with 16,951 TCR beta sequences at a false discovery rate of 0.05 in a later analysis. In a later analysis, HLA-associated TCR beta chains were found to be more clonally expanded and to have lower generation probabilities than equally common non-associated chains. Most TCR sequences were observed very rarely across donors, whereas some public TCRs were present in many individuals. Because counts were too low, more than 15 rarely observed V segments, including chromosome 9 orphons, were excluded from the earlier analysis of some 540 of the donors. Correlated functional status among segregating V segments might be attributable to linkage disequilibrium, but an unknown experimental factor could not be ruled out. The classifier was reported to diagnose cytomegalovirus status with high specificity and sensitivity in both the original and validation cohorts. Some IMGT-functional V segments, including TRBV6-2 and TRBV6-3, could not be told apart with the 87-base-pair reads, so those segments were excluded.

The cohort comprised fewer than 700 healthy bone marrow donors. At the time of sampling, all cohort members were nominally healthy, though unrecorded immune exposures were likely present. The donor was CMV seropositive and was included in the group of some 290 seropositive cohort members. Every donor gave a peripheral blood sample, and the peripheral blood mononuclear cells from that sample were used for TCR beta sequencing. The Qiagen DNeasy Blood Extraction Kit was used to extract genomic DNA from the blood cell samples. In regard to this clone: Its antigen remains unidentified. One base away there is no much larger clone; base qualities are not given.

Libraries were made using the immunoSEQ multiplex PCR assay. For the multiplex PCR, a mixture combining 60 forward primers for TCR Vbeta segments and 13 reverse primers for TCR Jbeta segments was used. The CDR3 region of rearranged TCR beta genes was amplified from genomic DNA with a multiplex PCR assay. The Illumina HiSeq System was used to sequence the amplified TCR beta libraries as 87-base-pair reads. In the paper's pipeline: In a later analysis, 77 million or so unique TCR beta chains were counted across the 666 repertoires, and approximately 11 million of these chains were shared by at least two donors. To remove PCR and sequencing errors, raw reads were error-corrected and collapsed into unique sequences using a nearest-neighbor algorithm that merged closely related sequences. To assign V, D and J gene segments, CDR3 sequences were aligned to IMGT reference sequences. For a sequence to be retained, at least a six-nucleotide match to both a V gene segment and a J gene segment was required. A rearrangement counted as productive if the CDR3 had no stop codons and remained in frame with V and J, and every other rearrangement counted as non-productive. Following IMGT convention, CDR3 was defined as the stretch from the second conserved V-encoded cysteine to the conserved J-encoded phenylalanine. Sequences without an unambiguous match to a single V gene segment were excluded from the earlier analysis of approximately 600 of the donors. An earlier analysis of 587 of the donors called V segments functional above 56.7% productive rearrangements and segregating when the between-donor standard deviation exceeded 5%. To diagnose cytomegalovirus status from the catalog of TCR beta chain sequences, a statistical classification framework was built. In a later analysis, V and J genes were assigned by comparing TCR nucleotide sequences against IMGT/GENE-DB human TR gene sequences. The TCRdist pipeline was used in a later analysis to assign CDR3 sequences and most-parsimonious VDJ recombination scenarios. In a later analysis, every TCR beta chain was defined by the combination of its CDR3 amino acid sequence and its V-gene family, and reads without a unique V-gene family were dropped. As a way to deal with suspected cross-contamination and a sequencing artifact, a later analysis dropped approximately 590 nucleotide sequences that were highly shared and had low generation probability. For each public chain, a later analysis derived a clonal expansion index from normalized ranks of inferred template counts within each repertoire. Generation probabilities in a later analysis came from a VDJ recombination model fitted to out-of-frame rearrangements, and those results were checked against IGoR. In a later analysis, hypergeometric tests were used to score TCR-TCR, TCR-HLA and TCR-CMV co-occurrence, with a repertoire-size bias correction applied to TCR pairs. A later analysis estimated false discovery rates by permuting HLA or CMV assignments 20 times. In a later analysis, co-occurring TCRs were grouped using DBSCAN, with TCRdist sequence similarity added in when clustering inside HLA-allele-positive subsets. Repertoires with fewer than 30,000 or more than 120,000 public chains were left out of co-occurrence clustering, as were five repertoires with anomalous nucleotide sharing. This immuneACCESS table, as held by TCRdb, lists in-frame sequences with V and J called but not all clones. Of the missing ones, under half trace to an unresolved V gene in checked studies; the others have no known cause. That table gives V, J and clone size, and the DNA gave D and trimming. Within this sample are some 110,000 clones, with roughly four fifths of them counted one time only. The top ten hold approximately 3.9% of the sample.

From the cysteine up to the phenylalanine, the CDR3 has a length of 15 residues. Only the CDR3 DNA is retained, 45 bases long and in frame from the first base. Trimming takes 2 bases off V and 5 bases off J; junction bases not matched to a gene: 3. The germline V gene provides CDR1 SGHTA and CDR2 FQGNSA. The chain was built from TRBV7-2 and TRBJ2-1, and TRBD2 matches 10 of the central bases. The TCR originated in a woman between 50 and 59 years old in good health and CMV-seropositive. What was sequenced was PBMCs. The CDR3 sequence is CASSLWSGGDNEQFF. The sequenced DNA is TGTGCCAGCAGCTTATGGAGCGGGGGGGACAATGAGCAGTTCTTC.